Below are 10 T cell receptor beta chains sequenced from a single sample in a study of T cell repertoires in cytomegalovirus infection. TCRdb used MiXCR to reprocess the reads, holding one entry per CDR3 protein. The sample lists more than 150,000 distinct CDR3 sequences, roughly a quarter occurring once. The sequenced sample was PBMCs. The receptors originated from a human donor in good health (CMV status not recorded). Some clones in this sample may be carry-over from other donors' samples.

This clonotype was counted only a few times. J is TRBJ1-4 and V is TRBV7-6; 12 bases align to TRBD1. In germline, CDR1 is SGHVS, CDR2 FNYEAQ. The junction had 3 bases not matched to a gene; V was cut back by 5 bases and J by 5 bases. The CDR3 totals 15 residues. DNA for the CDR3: TGTGCCAGCAGCCGGGGACAGGGGGCGAATGAAAAACTGTTTTTT. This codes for CASSRGQGANEKLFF. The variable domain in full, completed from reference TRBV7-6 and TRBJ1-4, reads GAGVSQSPRYKVTKRGQDVALRCDPISGHVSLYWYRQALGQGPEFLTYFNYEAQQDKSGLPNDRFSAERPEGSISTLTIQRTEQRDSAMYRCASSRGQGANEKLFFGSGTQLSVL.

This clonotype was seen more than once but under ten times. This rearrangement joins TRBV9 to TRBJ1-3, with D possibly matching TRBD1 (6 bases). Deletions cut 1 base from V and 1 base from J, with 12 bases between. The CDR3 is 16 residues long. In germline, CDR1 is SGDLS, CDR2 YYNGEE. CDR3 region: CASSVTGHQSGNTIYF. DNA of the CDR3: TGTGCCAGCAGCGTAACGGGACACCAGTCTGGAAACACCATATATTTT.

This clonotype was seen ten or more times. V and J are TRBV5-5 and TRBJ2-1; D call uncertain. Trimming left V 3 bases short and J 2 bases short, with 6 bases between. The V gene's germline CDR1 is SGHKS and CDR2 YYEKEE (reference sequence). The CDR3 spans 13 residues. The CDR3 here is CASSSSPYNEQFF. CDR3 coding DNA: TGTGCCAGCAGCTCCTCTCCCTACAATGAGCAGTTCTTC.

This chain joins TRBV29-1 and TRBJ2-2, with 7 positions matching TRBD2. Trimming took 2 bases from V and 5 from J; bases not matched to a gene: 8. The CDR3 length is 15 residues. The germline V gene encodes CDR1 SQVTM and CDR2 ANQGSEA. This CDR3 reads CSVEFGGRRTGELFF. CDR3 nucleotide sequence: TGCAGCGTTGAATTCGGGGGGAGAAGGACCGGGGAGCTGTTTTTT.

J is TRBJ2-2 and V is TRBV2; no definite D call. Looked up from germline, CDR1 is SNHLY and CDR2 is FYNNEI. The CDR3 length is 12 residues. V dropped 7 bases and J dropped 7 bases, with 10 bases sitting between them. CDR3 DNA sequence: TGTGCCAGCACCCGTTCCGACGGGGAGCTGTTTTTT. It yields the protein CASTRSDGELFF.

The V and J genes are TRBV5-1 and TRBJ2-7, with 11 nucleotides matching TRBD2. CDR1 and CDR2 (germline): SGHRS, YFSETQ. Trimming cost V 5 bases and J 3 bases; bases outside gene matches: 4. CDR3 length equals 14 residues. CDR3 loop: CASRSGTSGYEQYF. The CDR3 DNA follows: TGCGCCAGCAGATCCGGGACTAGCGGCTACGAGCAGTACTTC.

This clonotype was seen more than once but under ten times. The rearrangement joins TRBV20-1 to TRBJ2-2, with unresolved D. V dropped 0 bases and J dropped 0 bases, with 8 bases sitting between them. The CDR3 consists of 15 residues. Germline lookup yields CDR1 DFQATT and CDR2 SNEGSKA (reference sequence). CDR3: CSARDLTTNTGELFF. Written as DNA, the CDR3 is TGCAGTGCTAGAGATCTTACGACGAACACCGGGGAGCTGTTTTTT.

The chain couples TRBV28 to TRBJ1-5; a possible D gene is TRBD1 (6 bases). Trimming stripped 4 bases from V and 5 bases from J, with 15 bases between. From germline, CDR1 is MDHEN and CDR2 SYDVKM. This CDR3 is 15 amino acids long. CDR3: CASSWYGGQDQPQHF. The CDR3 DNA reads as TGTGCCAGCAGTTGGTACGGGGGGCAAGATCAGCCCCAGCATTTT.

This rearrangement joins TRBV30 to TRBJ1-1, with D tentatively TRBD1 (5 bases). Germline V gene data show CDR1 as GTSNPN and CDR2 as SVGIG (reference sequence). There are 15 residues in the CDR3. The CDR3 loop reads CDLMGRKKKNTEAFF. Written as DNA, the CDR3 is TGTGATTTAATGGGACGGAAAAAAAAGAACACTGAAGCTTTCTTT.

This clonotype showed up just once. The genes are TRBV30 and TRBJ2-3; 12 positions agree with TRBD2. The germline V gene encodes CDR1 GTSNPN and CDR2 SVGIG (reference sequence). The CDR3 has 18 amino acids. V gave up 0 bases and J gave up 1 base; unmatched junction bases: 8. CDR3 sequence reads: CAWSVTSGGTPRTDTQYF. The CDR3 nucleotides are TGTGCCTGGAGTGTCACTAGCGGGGGGACACCACGCACAGATACGCAGTATTTT.